The next 16 T cell receptor beta chains were all read from a single sample in a study of CD8 T cells in ankylosing spondylitis. TCRdb independently ran MiXCR on the 5' RACE reads; one entry per CDR3 protein. The sample lists 200,000 to 300,000 distinct CDR3 sequences, more than 9% occurring once. The sample was blood, either unsorted or a sorted T cell fraction (not recorded which). Source of these receptors: a male donor with ankylosing spondylitis or in good health (not recorded which).

This clonotype was found a few times. The CDR3 here is CSVERLEETQYF. CDR3 coding DNA: TGCAGCGTTGAGAGGCTGGAAGAGACCCAGTACTTC. V gene TRBV29-1 combines with J gene TRBJ2-5; no reliable D call. The ends were cut back, 3 bases at V and 3 bases at J, with 8 bases in the middle. CDR3 length equals 12 residues. Germline values: CDR1 SQVTM, CDR2 ANQGSEA.

There are many counts of this clonotype. The DNA of the CDR3 is TGCGCCAGCAGCTTGGGACAATTCCCCAATTCACCCCTCCACTTT. Residues: CASSLGQFPNSPLHF. V is TRBV5-1 and J is TRBJ1-6; D not resolved. The CDR3 runs to 15 residues. V was trimmed by 0 bases and J by 7 bases, leaving 11 bases between them. Germline CDR1 SGHRS, CDR2 YFSETQ.

Ten or more counts support this clonotype. The J gene is TRBJ2-5, the V gene TRBV5-1; 7 bases align to TRBD1. Germline loops: CDR1 SGHRS, CDR2 YFSETQ. J gave up 2 bases and V 5 bases, and 6 bases lay outside the gene matches. This CDR3 has 14 amino acids. The CDR3 DNA follows: TGCGCCAGCAGTTCCGGGACAGCTCAAGAGACCCAGTACTTC. Residues: CASSSGTAQETQYF.

This clonotype was observed at least ten times. The chain employs TRBV20-1 and TRBJ2-3; 15 bases map to TRBD2. The CDR3 runs to 16 residues. Germline V lookup: CDR1 DFQATT, CDR2 SNEGSKA (reference sequence). Trimming cost V 6 bases and J 5 bases; bases outside gene matches: 9. CDR3 amino acids: CSATNPGLAGGDTQYF. The CDR3 bases are TGCAGTGCCACGAACCCGGGACTAGCGGGGGGAGATACGCAGTATTTT.

V is TRBV29-1 and J is TRBJ2-4, with D maybe TRBD1 (5 bases). Deletions cut 4 bases from V and 10 bases from J, with 26 bases between. Looked up from germline, CDR1 is SQVTM and CDR2 is ANQGSEA. This CDR3 contains 16 residues. This chain's CDR3 is CSVAFPASGAGRIQYF. CDR3 nucleotide sequence: TGCAGCGTTGCTTTCCCTGCTAGTGGGGCCGGCAGAATTCAGTACTTC.

In its sample, this clonotype was seen a few times. The chain has TRBV9 and TRBJ2-3, with TRBD1 as a possible D gene (6 bases). Germline-derived CDR1 and CDR2 are SGDLS and YYNGEE. CDR3 length: 14 residues. V was shortened by 6 bases and J by 4 bases, with 15 bases between the two germline ends. For the CDR3, the DNA is TGTGCCAGCACCCAGGGGCATGATGCAGATACGCAGTATTTT. Translated: CASTQGHDADTQYF.

This chain uses TRBV20-1 with TRBJ2-7, with D perhaps given as TRBD1 or TRBD2 (5 bases each). The germline V gene encodes CDR1 DFQATT and CDR2 SNEGSKA (reference sequence). The CDR3 extends over 13 amino acids. V was clipped by 5 bases and J by 5 bases, with 16 bases between them. CDR3 nucleotides: TGCAGTGCTCGGGGCCAAGTGGGCCACGAGCAGTACTTC. Translating it yields CSARGQVGHEQYF.

This clonotype has a count of ten or more. This chain links TRBV7-2 with TRBJ1-4, with 12 nucleotides matching TRBD1. The CDR3 runs to 16 residues. Trimming took 0 bases from V and 8 from J; bases not matched to a gene: 4. From germline, CDR1 is SGHTA and CDR2 FQGNSA. The CDR3 here is CASSLARDRGREKLFF. CDR3 DNA sequence: TGTGCCAGCAGCTTAGCCCGGGACAGGGGGCGAGAAAAACTGTTTTTT. The full variable domain, rest sourced from reference TRBV7-2 and TRBJ1-4, is GAGVSQSPSNKVTEKGKDVELRCDPISGHTALYWYRQSLGQGLEFLIYFQGNSAPDKSGLPSDRFSAERTGGSVSTLTIQRTQQEDSAVYLCASSLARDRGREKLFFGSGTQLSVL.

This clonotype was seen ten or more times. The rearrangement links TRBV6-1 to TRBJ2-4; the D gene is possibly TRBD1 (6 bases). This CDR3 is built from 16 residues. Trimming cost V 7 bases and J 1 base, with 17 bases left between them. Germline CDR1 reads MNHNS; CDR2 reads SASEGT. As DNA, the CDR3 is TGTGCCAGCAAGACAGGCAGGACGTCGGCCAAAAACATTCAGTACTTC. It encodes CASKTGRTSAKNIQYF.

This clonotype was counted at least ten times. The chain joins TRBV6-1 to TRBJ1-3, with 7 positions matching TRBD1. V shed 6 bases, J shed 9 bases, and the junction held 23 bases outside the gene matches. Looked up from germline, CDR1 is MNHNS and CDR2 is SASEGT. The CDR3 loop spans 18 amino acids. The CDR3 reads CASRSTYLAQGSIATIYF. DNA of the CDR3: TGTGCCAGCAGGTCTACCTACCTCGCACAGGGGAGTATTGCCACCATATATTTT.

This clonotype was seen ten or more times. The V gene is TRBV25-1, the J gene TRBJ2-5; D remains ambiguous. Germline-derived CDR1 and CDR2 are MGHDK and SYGVNS. The ends were cut back, 5 bases at V and 1 base at J, with 8 bases in the middle. The CDR3 loop spans 13 amino acids. CDR3 region: CASSRAAQETQYF. CDR3 bases: TGTGCCAGCAGTAGGGCAGCCCAAGAGACCCAGTACTTC.

This clonotype was recorded at least ten times. The V and J genes are TRBV9 and TRBJ2-1, with 11 bases matching TRBD2. The CDR3 is 17 amino acids. V gave up 1 base and J gave up 8 bases; unmatched junction bases: 11. The germline V gene has CDR1 SGDLS and CDR2 YYNGEE. Written as DNA, the CDR3 is TGTGCCAGCAGCGTATTGGGTAGCGGGGGGGCCGCCGATGAGCAGTTCTTC. It codes for CASSVLGSGGAADEQFF.

The genes are TRBV7-9 and TRBJ2-1, with 8 positions matching TRBD2. V lost 2 bases, J lost 7 bases, and 7 bases stayed unmatched. Looked up from germline, CDR1 is SEHNR and CDR2 is FQNEAQ (reference sequence). The CDR3 extends over 15 amino acids. The CDR3 sequence is CASSLRAGEENEQFF. The CDR3 nucleotides read TGTGCCAGCAGCTTACGAGCGGGAGAGGAAAATGAGCAGTTCTTC.

This clonotype showed up many times. The chain uses TRBV6-6 and TRBJ1-5; unclear D gene. V was clipped by 2 bases and J by 0 bases, with 8 bases between them. The length of the CDR3 is 15 residues. Germline V lookup: CDR1 MNHNY, CDR2 SVGAGI (reference sequence). The CDR3 spells CASSYRRDSNQPQHF. For the CDR3, the DNA is TGTGCCAGCAGTTACAGGCGGGATAGCAATCAGCCCCAGCATTTT.

This clonotype was seen only a few times. For the CDR3, the DNA is TGCAGTGCTAGAGGGGACTTGAGAGATACGCAGTATTTT. It is translated as CSARGDLRDTQYF. This chain links TRBV20-1 with TRBJ2-3; maybe TRBD2 (6 bases). The CDR3 totals 13 residues. V lost 1 base, J lost 5 bases, and 10 bases lay in between. Germline-derived CDR1 and CDR2 are DFQATT and SNEGSKA (reference sequence).

This clonotype showed up many times. The chain has TRBV12-3 or TRBV12-4 and TRBJ1-1, with a tentative D call TRBD1 (6 bases). The CDR3 spans 13 residues. The V gene lost 3 bases and the J gene lost 4 bases, with 9 bases spanning the gap. CDR3 region: CASSLAGATEAFF. In nucleotides, the CDR3 is TGTGCCAGCAGTTTGGCGGGGGCCACTGAAGCTTTCTTT.